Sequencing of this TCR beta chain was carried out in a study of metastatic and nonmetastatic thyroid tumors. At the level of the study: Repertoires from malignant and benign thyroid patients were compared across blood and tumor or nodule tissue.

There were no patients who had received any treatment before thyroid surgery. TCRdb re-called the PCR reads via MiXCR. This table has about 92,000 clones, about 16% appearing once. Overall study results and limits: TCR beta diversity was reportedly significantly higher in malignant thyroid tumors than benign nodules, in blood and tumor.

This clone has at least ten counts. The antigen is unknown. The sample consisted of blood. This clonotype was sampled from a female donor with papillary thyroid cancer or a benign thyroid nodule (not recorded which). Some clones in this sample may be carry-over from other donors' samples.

CDR3 residues: CASSSSGTALSDLTF. Written as DNA, the CDR3 is TGTGCCAGCAGCTCCTCCGGGACAGCCCTTAGTGACCTGACTTTC. This rearrangement joins TRBV7-2 to TRBJ2-6, with TRBD1 identical over 7 bases. Germline V gene sequence: CDR1 SGHTA, CDR2 FQGNSA. The CDR3 is made up of 15 amino acids. V was clipped by 4 bases and J by 15 bases; unmatched bases: 15.